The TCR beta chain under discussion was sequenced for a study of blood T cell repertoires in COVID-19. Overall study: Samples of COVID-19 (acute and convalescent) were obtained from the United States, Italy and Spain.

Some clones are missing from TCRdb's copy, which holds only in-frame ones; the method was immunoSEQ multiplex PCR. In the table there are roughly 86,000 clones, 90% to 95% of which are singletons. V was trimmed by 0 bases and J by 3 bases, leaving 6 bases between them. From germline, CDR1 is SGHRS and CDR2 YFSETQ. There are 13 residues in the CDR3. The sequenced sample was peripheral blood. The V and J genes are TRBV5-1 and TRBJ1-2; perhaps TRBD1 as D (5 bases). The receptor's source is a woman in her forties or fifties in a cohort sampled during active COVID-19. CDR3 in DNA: TGCGCCAGCAGCTTGGAAGGGGACTATGGCTACACCTTC. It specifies CASSLEGDYGYTF. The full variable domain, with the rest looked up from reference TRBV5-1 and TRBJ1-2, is KAGVTQTPRYLIKTRGQQVTLSCSPISGHRSVSWYQQTPGQGLQFLFEYFSETQRNKGNFPGRFSGRQFSNSRSEMNVSTLELGDSALYLCASSLEGDYGYTFGSGTRLTVV.